This T cell receptor beta chain was recovered during a study of shared clonotypes between healthy human individuals. V lost 4 bases and J 5 bases, leaving 14 bases between the germline ends. The CDR3 runs 14 residues. Germline CDR1 SGHDN, CDR2 FVKESK. Whole-study findings and limits: Researchers sampled only blood; tissue repertoires likely differ.

Participating donors were healthy, HIV-negative adults free of recent acute infections or vaccinations. On this clone: As yet, its antigen is unknown.

Deep was the level at which the assay was run. This table comes from immunoSEQ multiplex PCR, and its TCRdb copy is limited to in-frame clones, with some not included. Of around 500,000 clones listed, 65% to 85% are singletons. This receptor was obtained from a woman aged 40 to 50 in good health. Some clones in this sample may be carry-over from other donors' samples. The chain employs TRBV14 and TRBJ1-1; a weak D match, TRBD1 (5 bases). The source material was PBMCs. The CDR3 region has the DNA TGTGCCAGCAGCCCCCAGGGCAGTTGGACTGAAGCTTTCTTT. It codes for CASSPQGSWTEAFF.